These T cell receptor beta chains were read from a single sample in a study of T-cell reconstitution after alpha-beta-depleted transplantation in children. One entry per CDR3 protein results from TCRdb running MiXCR on the PCR reads. Of some 350,000 distinct CDR3 sequences listed, about 17% are singletons. The material was PBMCs, mostly from graft donor cells, obtained 360 days after TCRalphabeta/CD19-depleted stem cell transplant. The receptors were sampled from a male patient aged 2-15 years who had a stem cell transplant for acute lymphoblastic leukemia, so the T cells may come from the graft donor. The CDR3 runs from the conserved cysteine through the conserved F or W. A D gene is named only where the DNA matches it firmly. Expanded clones are given a class, and other clones once, few, many or no size at all.

. few TRBJ2-1 TRBV27 TGTGCCAGCAGTGGGAGGCCTCTGAGGTACAATGAGCAGTTCTTC CASSGRPLRYNEQFF
. . TRBJ2-1 TRBV7-2 TGTGCCAGCAGCTTTACCAGACGAAGTCCTTATGAGCAGTTCTTC CASSFTRRSPYEQFF
TRBD2 . TRBJ2-7 TRBV6-5 TGTGCCAGCAGTTACGCGGGAGGGCCTTACGAGCAGTACTTC CASSYAGGPYEQYF
TRBD2 . TRBJ2-3 TRBV6-2/TRBV6-3 TGTGCCAGCAGTTACTATGCGGGAGTGGCTGATACGCAGTATTTT CASSYYAGVADTQYF
. few TRBJ1-1 TRBV7-2 TGTGCCAGCAGCGCCCAGTTCGGGGGGAGCACTGAAGCTTTCTTT CASSAQFGGSTEAFF
. . TRBJ2-2 TRBV10-2 TGCGCCAGCAAATGGGGGGAGTTTACCGGGGAGCTGTTTTTT CASKWGEFTGELFF
. . TRBJ1-5 TRBV20-1 TGCAGTGCTAGAGCGGGGGTCAGCAATCAGCCCCAGCATTTT CSARAGVSNQPQHF
TRBD1 . TRBJ2-6 TRBV12-3/TRBV12-4 TGTGCCAGCAGACTGACAGGGGCTGGGGCCAACGTCCTGACTTTC CASRLTGAGANVLTF
TRBD2 many TRBJ2-1 TRBV11-3 TGTGCCAGCAGCTTATTAGGTCGAGGACTAGGCATTGGCAATGAGCAGTTCTTC CASSLLGRGLGIGNEQFF
. few TRBJ2-1 TRBV10-3 TGTGCCATCAGAGAGGCGGGGAACAATGAGCAGTTCTTC CAIREAGNNEQFF
. few TRBJ1-1 TRBV21-1 TGTGCCAGCAGCAATTGGGACAGTAAGAACACTGAAGCTTTCTTT CASSNWDSKNTEAFF
. few TRBJ2-3 TRBV27 TGTGCCAGCAGTCCTGCGGTCGGAACAGATACGCAGTATTTT CASSPAVGTDTQYF
TRBD1 . TRBJ1-3 TRBV27 TGTGCCAGCAGTTCCGAACAGGGGGCTGGAAACACCATATATTTT CASSSEQGAGNTIYF
. . TRBJ2-3 TRBV20-1 TGCAGTGCTAGGTTCGAGACTACCGCTTCCTCTAGCACAGATACGCAGTATTTT CSARFETTASSSTDTQYF
. few TRBJ2-5 TRBV4-2 TGTGCCAGCAGCCAAGATCTTGCTAGGGCTAGTGGAGAAAGAGAGACCCAGTACTTC CASSQDLARASGERETQYF
. many TRBJ1-2 TRBV10-3 TGTGCCATCAGTGAGTCAGGACAGAACTATGGCTACACCTTC CAISESGQNYGYTF
. . TRBJ1-6 TRBV5-5 TGTGCCAGCGCGCTTGGGCAGGGCGATAATTCACCCCTCCACTTT CASALGQGDNSPLHF
. many TRBJ2-1 TRBV29-1 TGCAGCGTTGAAACGCGGTTCTCCTACAATGAGCAGTTCTTC CSVETRFSYNEQFF
TRBD1 . TRBJ2-7 TRBV27 TGTGCCAGCAGTCTGTGGTCCAGGGGGCGGGTAAACGAGCAGTACTTC CASSLWSRGRVNEQYF
. many TRBJ1-2 TRBV5-8 TGTGCCAGCAATCCTTGGGGTGAGAGAGGGGGCTACACCTTC CASNPWGERGGYTF
TRBD2 . TRBJ2-1 TRBV5-1 TGCGCCAGCAGCCCACACCCCCCCGGAGGACTAGCGGGAGGGTGGGATGAGCAGTTCTTC CASSPHPPGGLAGGWDEQFF
. . TRBJ1-2 TRBV28 TGTGCCAGCAGTTTAGGACAGACCGACTATGGCTACACCTTC CASSLGQTDYGYTF
. . TRBJ2-3 TRBV12-3/TRBV12-4 TGTGCCAGCAGTTTATATCCGAGGGTAGGCCCCCCGGGTACGCAGTATTTT CASSLYPRVGPPGTQYF
. few TRBJ1-1 TRBV7-9 TGTGCCAGCAGCTCGGGGGGGTCCGTTACTGAAGCTTTCTTT CASSSGGSVTEAFF
TRBD1 . TRBJ2-2 TRBV7-9 TGTGCCAGCAGCCTAGGTCGGACAGGCGCGAACACCGGGGAGCTGTTTTTT CASSLGRTGANTGELFF
. . TRBJ2-7 TRBV6-5 TGTGCCAGCAGTTTCAACAGGGAGTCCTACGAGCAGTACTTC CASSFNRESYEQYF
. few TRBJ2-2 TRBV10-3 TGTGCCATCGCCGGGACCACCGGGGAGCTGTTTTTT CAIAGTTGELFF
TRBD1 . TRBJ1-2 TRBV7-9 TGTGCCAGCAGCTCAGGACCGGACAGGGGGAACTATGGCTACACCTTC CASSSGPDRGNYGYTF
TRBD2 . TRBJ2-5 TRBV10-3 TGTGCCATCAGTGGAGGACTAGCCCCAGAGACCCAGTACTTC CAISGGLAPETQYF
TRBD2 . TRBJ2-5 TRBV20-1 TGCAGTGCTCCCCGCCTCCTGGGCGGGAGGTGGGAGACCCAGTACTTC CSAPRLLGGRWETQYF
. few TRBJ2-2 TRBV6-2/TRBV6-3 TGTGCCAGCAGTCTGCAGGTGGCCGGGGAGCTGTTTTTT CASSLQVAGELFF
. few TRBJ2-7 TRBV6-2/TRBV6-3 TGTGCCAGCAAGAGGTACAGGTATGACGGGGAGCAGTACTTC CASKRYRYDGEQYF
. . TRBJ1-2 TRBV20-1 TGCAGTGCTAGACCCGAAAGGGTTCATGGCTACACCTTC CSARPERVHGYTF
. few TRBJ2-6 TRBV4-1 TGCGCCAGCAGCCAAGCCGGAACTGGGGCCAACGTCCTGACTTTC CASSQAGTGANVLTF
. . TRBJ2-7 TRBV5-6 TGTGCCAGCAGCTTTCTGGACTACGAGCAGTACTTC CASSFLDYEQYF
TRBD2 . TRBJ2-7 TRBV5-8 TGTGCCAGCAGCTTGGGGGAGCGGGAGATCGTATACGAGCAGTACTTC CASSLGEREIVYEQYF
. . TRBJ2-1 TRBV6-4 TGTGCCAGCAGTGACTCGGTGGGAGGTGTAAACAATGAGCAGTTCTTC CASSDSVGGVNNEQFF
TRBD1 few TRBJ1-1 TRBV10-3 TGTGCCATCAGTCAGAGCCGGGACAGGGTGTGGAACACTGAAGCTTTCTTT CAISQSRDRVWNTEAFF
. . TRBJ2-2 TRBV6-2/TRBV6-3 TGTGCCAGCCGAAAGGGCGGGCGCGCCGGGGAGCTGTTTTTT CASRKGGRAGELFF
. many TRBJ2-5 TRBV15 TGTGCCACCAGCAGAGATCTGGGACCAACAAACCAAGAGACCCAGTACTTC CATSRDLGPTNQETQYF
TRBD1 few TRBJ2-1 TRBV12-3/TRBV12-4 TGTGCCAGCAGAGAACAGGGGGCGAGCTCCTACAATGAGCAGTTCTTC CASREQGASSYNEQFF
TRBD2 few TRBJ2-5 TRBV29-1 TGCAGCGTTGAGGGACCGTCACTAGCGGAAGAGACCCAGTACTTC CSVEGPSLAEETQYF
. . TRBJ2-1 TRBV11-3 TGTGCCAGCAGCTTAGGGGGTAGCCTCTCCTACAATGAGCAGTTCTTC CASSLGGSLSYNEQFF
. . TRBJ2-3 TRBV4-3 TGCGCCAGCAGCCAAGTGTTTCCCTACCACCCAGATACGCAGTATTTT CASSQVFPYHPDTQYF
. few TRBJ2-7 TRBV4-1 TGCGCCAGCAGCCAAGATTTCGGGCTTAAGCAGTACTTC CASSQDFGLKQYF
. many TRBJ1-2 TRBV29-1 TGCAGCGTTGAAGTGGCGGAAAACGGCTACACCTTC CSVEVAENGYTF
TRBD1 few TRBJ1-1 TRBV28 TGTGCCATTGGGACAGGGTCAGTGAGGTTTGTCTTT CAIGTGSVRFVF
TRBD1 . TRBJ1-5 TRBV9 TGTGCCAGCAGCCCGGCAGGGGGCTGGGGTCAGCCCCAGCATTTT CASSPAGGWGQPQHF
. few TRBJ2-5 TRBV30 TGTGCCTGGAGTGTAGAGGCAGCTGTTCAAGAGACCCAGTACTTC CAWSVEAAVQETQYF
. few TRBJ2-7 TRBV30 TGTGCCTGGAGTACAGGGCATTCCTACGAGCAGTACTTC CAWSTGHSYEQYF
. few TRBJ2-1 TRBV20-1 TGCAGTGCAACTCAACTAGGACGCGGAGTCTACAATGAGCAGTTCTTC CSATQLGRGVYNEQFF
. many TRBJ2-7 TRBV5-1 TGCGCCAGCAGCTTGAAACAGGGAGACTACGAGCAGTACTTC CASSLKQGDYEQYF
. few TRBJ2-7 TRBV5-1 TGCGCCAGCAGTATCTACGATGAGCAGTACTTC CASSIYDEQYF
TRBD1 . TRBJ1-2 TRBV4-3 TGCGCCAGCAGCCAAGTCTCCGGACAGGGAAACTATGGCTACACCTTC CASSQVSGQGNYGYTF
. . TRBJ2-3 TRBV5-1 TGCGCCACTCGGGACTGGGTGGGGGCAGATACGCAGTATTTT CATRDWVGADTQYF
TRBD2 many TRBJ2-1 TRBV5-1 TGCGCCAGCAGCAAACTAGCGGGGCCCGATGAGCAGTTCTTC CASSKLAGPDEQFF